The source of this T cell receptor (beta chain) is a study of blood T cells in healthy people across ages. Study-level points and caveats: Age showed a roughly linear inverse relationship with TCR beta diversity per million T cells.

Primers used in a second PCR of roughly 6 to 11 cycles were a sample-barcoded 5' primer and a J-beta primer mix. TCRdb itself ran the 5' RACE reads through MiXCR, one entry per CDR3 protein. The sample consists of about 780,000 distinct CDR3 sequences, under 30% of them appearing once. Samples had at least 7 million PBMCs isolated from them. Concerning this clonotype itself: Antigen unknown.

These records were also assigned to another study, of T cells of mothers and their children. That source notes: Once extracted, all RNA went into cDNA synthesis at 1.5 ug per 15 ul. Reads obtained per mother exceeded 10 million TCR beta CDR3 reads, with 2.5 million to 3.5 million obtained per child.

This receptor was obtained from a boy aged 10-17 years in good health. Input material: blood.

The CDR3 coding sequence is TGCAGCGTCGGGAGTTACCTACAGGGCTATGGCTACACCTTC. Its protein is CSVGSYLQGYGYTF. V gene TRBV29-1 combines with J gene TRBJ1-2; possibly TRBD1 for D (6 bases). V was cut by 6 bases and J by 4 bases, with 18 bases left in between. This CDR3 has 14 amino acids. CDR1 SQVTM and CDR2 ANQGSEA come from the germline V gene. Full variable domain (outside the CDR3, taken from reference TRBV29-1 and TRBJ1-2): SAVISQKPSRDICQRGTSLTIQCQVDSQVTMMFWYRQQPGQSLTLIATANQGSEATYESGFVIDKFPISRPNLTFSTLTVSNMSPEDSSIYLCSVGSYLQGYGYTFGSGTRLTVV.